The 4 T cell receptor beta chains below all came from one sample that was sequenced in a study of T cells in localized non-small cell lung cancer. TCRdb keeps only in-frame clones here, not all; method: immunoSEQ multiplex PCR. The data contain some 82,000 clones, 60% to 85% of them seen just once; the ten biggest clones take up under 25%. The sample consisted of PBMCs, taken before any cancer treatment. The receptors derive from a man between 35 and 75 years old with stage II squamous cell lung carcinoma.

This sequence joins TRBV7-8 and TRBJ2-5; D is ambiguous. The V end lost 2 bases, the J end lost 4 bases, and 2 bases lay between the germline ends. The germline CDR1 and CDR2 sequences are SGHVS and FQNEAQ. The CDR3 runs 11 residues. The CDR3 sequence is CASSLSETQYF. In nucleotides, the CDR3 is TGTGCCAGCAGCTTATCAGAGACCCAGTACTTC.

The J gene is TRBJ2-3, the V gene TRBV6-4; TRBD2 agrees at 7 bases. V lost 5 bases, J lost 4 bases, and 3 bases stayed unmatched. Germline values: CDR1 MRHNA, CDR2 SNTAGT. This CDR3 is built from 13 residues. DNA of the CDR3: TGTGCCAGCAGTAGGACTAGTCCAGATACGCAGTATTTT. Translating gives CASSRTSPDTQYF.

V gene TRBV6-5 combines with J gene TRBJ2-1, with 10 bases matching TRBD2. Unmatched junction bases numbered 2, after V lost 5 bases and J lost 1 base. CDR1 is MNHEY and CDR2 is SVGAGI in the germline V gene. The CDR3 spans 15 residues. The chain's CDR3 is CASSPLAGSYNEQFF. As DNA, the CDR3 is TGTGCCAGCAGTCCACTAGCGGGGTCCTACAATGAGCAGTTCTTC.

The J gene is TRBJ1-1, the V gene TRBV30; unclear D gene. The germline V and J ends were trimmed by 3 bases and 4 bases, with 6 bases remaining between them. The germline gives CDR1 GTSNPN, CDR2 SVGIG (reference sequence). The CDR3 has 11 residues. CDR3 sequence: CAWSGSTEAFF. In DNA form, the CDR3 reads TGTGCCTGGAGCGGGAGCACTGAAGCTTTCTTT.